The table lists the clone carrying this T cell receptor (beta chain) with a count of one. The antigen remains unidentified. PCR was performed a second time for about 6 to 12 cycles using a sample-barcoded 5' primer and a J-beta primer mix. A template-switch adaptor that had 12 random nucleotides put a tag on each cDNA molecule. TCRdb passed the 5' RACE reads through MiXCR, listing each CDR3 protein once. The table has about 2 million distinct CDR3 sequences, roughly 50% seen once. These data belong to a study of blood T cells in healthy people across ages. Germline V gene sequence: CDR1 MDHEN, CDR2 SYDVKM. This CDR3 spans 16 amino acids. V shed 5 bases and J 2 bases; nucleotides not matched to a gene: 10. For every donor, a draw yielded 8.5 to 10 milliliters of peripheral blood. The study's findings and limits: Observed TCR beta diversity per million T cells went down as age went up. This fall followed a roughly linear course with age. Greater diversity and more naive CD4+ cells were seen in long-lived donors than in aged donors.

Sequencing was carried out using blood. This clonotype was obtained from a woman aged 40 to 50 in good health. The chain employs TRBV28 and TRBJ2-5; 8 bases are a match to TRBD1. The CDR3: CASSTTGVAPQETQYF. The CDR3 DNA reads TGTGCCAGCAGTACGACAGGGGTGGCCCCACAAGAGACCCAGTACTTC.